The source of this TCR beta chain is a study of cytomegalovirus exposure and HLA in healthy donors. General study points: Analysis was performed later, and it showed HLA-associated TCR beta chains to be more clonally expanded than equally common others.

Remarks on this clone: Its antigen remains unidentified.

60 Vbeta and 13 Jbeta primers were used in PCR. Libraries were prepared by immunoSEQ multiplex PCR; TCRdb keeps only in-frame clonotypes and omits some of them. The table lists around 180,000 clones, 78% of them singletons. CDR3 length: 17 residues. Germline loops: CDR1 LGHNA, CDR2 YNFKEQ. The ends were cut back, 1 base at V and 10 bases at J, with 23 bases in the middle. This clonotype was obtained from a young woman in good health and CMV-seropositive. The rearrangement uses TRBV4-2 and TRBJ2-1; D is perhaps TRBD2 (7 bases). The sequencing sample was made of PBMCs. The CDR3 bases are TGTGCCAGCAGCCAAGTGGGGGGCGGGGGCGCCTTGGGAGAGCAGTTCTTC. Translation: CASSQVGGGGALGEQFF.